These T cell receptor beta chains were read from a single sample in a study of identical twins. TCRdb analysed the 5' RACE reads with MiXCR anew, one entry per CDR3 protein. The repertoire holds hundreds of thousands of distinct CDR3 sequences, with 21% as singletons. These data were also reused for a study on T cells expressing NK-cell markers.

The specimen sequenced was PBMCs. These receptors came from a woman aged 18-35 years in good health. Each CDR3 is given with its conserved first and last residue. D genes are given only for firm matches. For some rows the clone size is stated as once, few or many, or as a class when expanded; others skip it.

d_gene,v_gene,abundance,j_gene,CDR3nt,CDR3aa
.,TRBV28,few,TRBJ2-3,TGTGCCGGGACAAAACAGGGCCGGTCCACAGATACGCAGTATTTT,CAGTKQGRSTDTQYF
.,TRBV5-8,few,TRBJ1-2,TGTGCCAGCACGAACTATGGCTACACCTTC,CASTNYGYTF
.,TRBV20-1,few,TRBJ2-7,TGCAGTGCTAGTTCAGGAGACTCCTACGAGCAGTACTTC,CSASSGDSYEQYF
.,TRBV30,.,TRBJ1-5,TGTGCCTGGAGTGTTGGGACATATAGCAATCAGCCCCAGCATTTT,CAWSVGTYSNQPQHF
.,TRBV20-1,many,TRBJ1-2,TGCAGTGCTAGAGGGAGCGGCGGGGATAGGTACTATGGCTACACCTTC,CSARGSGGDRYYGYTF
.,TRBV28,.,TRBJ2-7,TGTGCCAGCAGTACTCTTCCTGACGAGCAGTACTTC,CASSTLPDEQYF
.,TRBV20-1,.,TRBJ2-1,TGCAGTGCTTTGCGGGGGCGCCACAATGAGCAGTTCTTC,CSALRGRHNEQFF
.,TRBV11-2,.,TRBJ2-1,TGTGCCAGCATAACCGGACAAGACAATGAGCAGTTCTTC,CASITGQDNEQFF
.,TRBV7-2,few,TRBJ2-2,TGTGCCAGCAGCTTACTGGCGCCCATGAACACCGGGGAGCTGTTTTTT,CASSLLAPMNTGELFF
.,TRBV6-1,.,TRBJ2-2,TGTGCCAGCAGAACACCGACCGGGGAGCTGTTTTTT,CASRTPTGELFF
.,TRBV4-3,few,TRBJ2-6,TGCGCCAGCAGCCTTAAGGGGCTGAGCTCTGGGGCCAACGTCCTGACTTTC,CASSLKGLSSGANVLTF
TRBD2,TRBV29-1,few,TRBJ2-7,TGCAGCGTGGGGGGACTAGCGGCCTACGAGCAGTACTTC,CSVGGLAAYEQYF
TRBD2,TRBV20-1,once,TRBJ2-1,TGCAGTGCCATTTATAGCGGGAGCGGGTCCTACAATGAGCAGTTCTTC,CSAIYSGSGSYNEQFF
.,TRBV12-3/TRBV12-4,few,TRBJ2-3,TGTGCCAGCAGGAAAAGGACTCAACCCACAGATACGCAGTATTTT,CASRKRTQPTDTQYF
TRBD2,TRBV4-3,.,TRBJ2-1,TGCGCCAGCAGCCAAGTGTCCGCGGGAGGTCTCAATGAGCAGTTCTTC,CASSQVSAGGLNEQFF